Detailed here is one TCR beta chain. Its binding antigen is unknown. Base quality data are lacking; no much larger clone is found one base away. This record comes from a study of post-analysis software for immune sequencing data (dated by TCRdb to 2015 to 2017). The study in broad terms: The recorded disease courses included relapsing-remitting, secondary progressive and progressive-relapsing multiple sclerosis, and some patients had no subtype annotation. The patient repertoires were compared against approximately twelve previously published healthy control repertoires obtained from donors aged about 6 to 26 years. A subset of samples was prepared in parallel using single-end sample barcoding, then pooled and co-amplified after Illumina adapter ligation.

Preparation of the library involved PCR. The listed sequencing device is Illumina HiSeq 2500. To reduce PCR and sequencing biases, unique molecular identifiers were incorporated into the TCR beta cDNA libraries. Roughly 500,000 cDNA molecules were obtained for every 1 to 10 million input T cells, so each molecule roughly corresponded to one T cell. Patient libraries were prepared and sequenced with the same protocol used for the earlier healthy control dataset. Within a given batch, samples were prepared together, multiplexed and sequenced on the same HiSeq lane. The paper's data handling went like this. Raw barcoded reads were processed with MIGEC, discarding single-read molecular identifier groups before consensus assembly and CDR3 extraction. VDJtools was used for post-analysis of the clonotype tables, with diversity normalized by down-sampling every dataset to the smallest sample size. To correct batch-related cross-sample contamination, repertoire overlap clustering matched CDR3 amino acid sequences but not nucleotide sequences. TCRdb ran its own pipeline on the public reads, namely fastp trimming at Q25 and MiXCR clone calling, and kept in-frame beta chains. Each entry is one CDR3 protein sequence, shown with its most common DNA and genes. V and J calls and clone size were set by TCRdb, not the authors. The sample table shows approximately 770,000 distinct CDR3 sequences, and more than 45% are seen once. The ten largest clones take up roughly 4.9% of the sample.

V trim: 1 base; J trim: 6 bases; unmatched bases: 3. CDR1 and CDR2 were assigned from the germline V gene as SGHRS and YFSETQ. From the cysteine up to the phenylalanine, the CDR3 has a length of 14 residues. Of the read, only the CDR3 DNA is kept; its 42 bases are in frame from base 1. What the authors observed across the whole study: Patients showed significantly higher frequencies than controls for about 5 TRBV segments, among them TRBV5-6, TRBV5-1 and TRBV20-1. Compared with controls, multiple sclerosis patients had significantly lower normalized Chao1 diversity, a finding suggesting substantial peripheral T-cell clonal expansion. The multiple sclerosis patient group was slightly younger than the control group. Direct clustering with F measure revealed strong co-clustering of samples prepared in the same batch, which led to a batch-effect correction.

To demonstrate the VDJtools post-analysis software, TCR beta repertoires were profiled from the peripheral blood of more than ten young patients with multiple sclerosis. Multiple sclerosis patients were children and adolescents aged roughly 6 to 16 years. The rearranged segments are TRBV5-1 and TRBJ2-1, with 8 junctional bases fitting TRBD2. The sample taken for sequencing was blood. The receptor comes from a girl between 5 and 17 years old with multiple sclerosis. CDR3 region: CASSLTGGPNEQFF. The DNA is as follows: TGCGCCAGCAGCTTGACGGGAGGGCCCAATGAGCAGTTCTTC.